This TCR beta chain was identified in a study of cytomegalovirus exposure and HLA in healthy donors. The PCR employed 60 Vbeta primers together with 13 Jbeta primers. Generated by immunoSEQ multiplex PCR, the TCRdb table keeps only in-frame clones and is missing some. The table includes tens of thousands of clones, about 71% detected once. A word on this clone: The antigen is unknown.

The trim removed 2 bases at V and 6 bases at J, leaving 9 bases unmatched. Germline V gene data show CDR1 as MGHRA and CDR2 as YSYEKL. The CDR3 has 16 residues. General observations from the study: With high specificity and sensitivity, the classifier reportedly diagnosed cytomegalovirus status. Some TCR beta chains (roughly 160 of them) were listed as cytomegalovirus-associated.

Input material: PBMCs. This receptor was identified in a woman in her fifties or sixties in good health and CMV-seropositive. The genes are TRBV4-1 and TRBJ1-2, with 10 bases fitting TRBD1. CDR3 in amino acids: CASSQLLGQGVHGYTF. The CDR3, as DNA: TGCGCCAGCAGCCAACTACTTGGACAGGGGGTACATGGCTACACCTTC.